A selection of T cell receptor beta chains follows, all from one sample in a study of T-cell reconstitution after alpha-beta-depleted transplantation in children. TCRdb reanalysed the PCR reads using MiXCR and keeps one entry per CDR3 protein. There are hundreds of thousands of distinct CDR3 sequences in the sample; under 15% occur only once, and 0.79% lies in the top ten. Sequenced material: PBMCs, taken before TCRalphabeta/CD19-depleted stem cell transplant. These receptors were taken from a girl aged 2 to 9 with congenital amegakaryocytic thrombocytopenia, due to receive a stem cell transplant. Both conserved end residues are part of each CDR3. Fields, in order: V gene, J gene, clone size, D gene, CDR3 protein, CDR3 DNA. D genes are given only for firm matches. Clone size is not always given. Where it is, it says once, few, many or a class for expanded clones.

TRBV5-1	TRBJ1-1	few	TRBD1	CASSLVGTGGRDTEAFF	TGCGCCAGCAGCTTGGTCGGGACAGGTGGCAGGGACACTGAAGCTTTCTTT
TRBV29-1	TRBJ2-4	.	.	CSVADPLAKNIQYF	TGCAGCGTTGCAGATCCTCTAGCCAAAAACATTCAGTACTTC
TRBV21-1	TRBJ2-3	few	.	CASSGDLASGRTDTQYF	TGTGCCAGCAGCGGGGATCTTGCTAGCGGGAGGACAGATACGCAGTATTTT
TRBV5-1	TRBJ1-1	many	TRBD1	CASSRAGQTTEAFF	TGCGCCAGCAGCCGGGCGGGACAGACCACTGAAGCTTTCTTT
TRBV27	TRBJ1-3	few	.	CASSQGLAGNTIYF	TGTGCCAGCAGCCAGGGGCTGGCTGGAAACACCATATATTTT
TRBV27	TRBJ2-1	few	TRBD2	CASSYGLAGGAYNEQFF	TGTGCCAGCAGTTACGGACTAGCGGGAGGCGCCTACAATGAGCAGTTCTTC
TRBV20-1	TRBJ1-1	many	.	CSARDEGKGYTEAFF	TGCAGTGCTAGAGATGAGGGGAAGGGGTACACTGAAGCTTTCTTT
TRBV5-1	TRBJ2-7	.	.	CASSPWTGDYEQYF	TGCGCCAGCAGCCCTTGGACTGGCGACTACGAGCAGTACTTC
TRBV12-3/TRBV12-4	TRBJ1-5	many	.	CASSLVVTTARTNQPQHF	TGTGCCAGCAGTTTAGTGGTTACGACAGCCAGAACCAATCAGCCCCAGCATTTT
TRBV5-1	TRBJ2-1	few	.	CASSSRLPGEQFF	TGCGCCAGCAGCTCTAGACTCCCAGGGGAGCAGTTCTTC
TRBV12-3/TRBV12-4	TRBJ2-2	many	TRBD2	CASRLGLVSSTGELFF	TGTGCCAGCAGACTGGGACTAGTATCTTCCACCGGGGAGCTGTTTTTT
TRBV10-3	TRBJ2-1	many	.	CAIGPGVDEQFF	TGTGCCATCGGTCCAGGGGTTGATGAGCAGTTCTTC
TRBV18	TRBJ1-3	few	.	CASSPGGLSGNTIYF	TGTGCCAGCTCACCAGGAGGGCTCTCTGGAAACACCATATATTTT
TRBV7-2	TRBJ2-1	.	TRBD2	CASSSRLAGEQFF	TGTGCCAGCAGCTCCCGACTAGCGGGTGAGCAGTTCTTC
TRBV5-1	TRBJ1-4	few	.	CASARWQSATNEKLFF	TGCGCCAGCGCCCGTTGGCAGAGTGCAACTAATGAAAAACTGTTTTTT
TRBV6-5	TRBJ2-2	many	.	CASSYRGELFF	TGTGCCAGCAGTTACAGGGGGGAGCTGTTTTTT
TRBV7-9	TRBJ2-1	many	TRBD2	CASSLAAPSGREQFF	TGTGCCAGCAGCTTAGCGGCCCCTAGCGGGAGGGAGCAGTTCTTC
TRBV7-8	TRBJ2-3	.	.	CASSFGVRTDTQYF	TGTGCCAGCAGCTTTGGAGTCCGAACAGATACGCAGTATTTT
TRBV7-9	TRBJ2-7	.	TRBD2	CASSFAAGDSEQYF	TGTGCCAGCAGCTTCGCAGCGGGAGATAGCGAGCAGTACTTC
TRBV20-1	TRBJ2-3	many	.	CSAMRALITDTQYF	TGCAGTGCTATGCGGGCTCTGATCACAGATACGCAGTATTTT
TRBV27	TRBJ1-1	many	.	CASSLMGTEAFF	TGTGCCAGCAGTTTAATGGGCACTGAAGCTTTCTTT
TRBV27	TRBJ2-1	few	.	CASRVRGPGNEQFF	TGTGCCAGCAGGGTCCGGGGCCCCGGGAATGAGCAGTTCTTC
TRBV29-1	TRBJ2-5	few	.	CSVEDITGQTQYF	TGCAGCGTAGAGGACATCACCGGACAGACCCAGTACTTC
TRBV7-2	TRBJ1-2	.	.	CASSLWDGANYGYTF	TGTGCCAGCAGCTTATGGGACGGTGCTAACTATGGCTACACCTTC
TRBV5-1	TRBJ2-7	.	TRBD2	CASRTGTSGTTYEQYF	TGCGCCAGCAGGACAGGGACTAGCGGGACTACCTACGAGCAGTACTTC
TRBV28	TRBJ2-3	many	.	CASTPGGARSDTQYF	TGTGCCAGCACTCCCGGGGGCGCGAGATCAGATACGCAGTATTTT
TRBV21-1	TRBJ2-6	.	.	CASNHRAQGRCVSGANVLTF	TGTGCCAGCAACCACAGAGCCCAGGGTCGGTGTGTGTCTGGGGCCAACGTCCTGACTTTC
TRBV20-1	TRBJ1-1	many	.	CSARVRLNTEAFF	TGCAGTGCTAGAGTTCGGCTGAACACTGAAGCTTTCTTT
TRBV5-1	TRBJ2-1	.	.	CASSQTSYNEQSF	TGCGCCAGCAGCCAAACCTCCTACAATGAGCAGTCCTTC
TRBV6-1	TRBJ2-3	.	.	CASRLDWSPTDTQYF	TGTGCCAGCAGGCTTGACTGGAGTCCCACAGATACGCAGTATTTT
TRBV10-2	TRBJ1-1	.	.	CASIKALNTEAFF	TGCGCCAGCATCAAGGCCCTGAACACTGAAGCTTTCTTT
TRBV30	TRBJ2-1	few	.	CAWSVGHSTWDEQFF	TGTGCCTGGAGTGTAGGTCATTCGACGTGGGATGAGCAGTTCTTC
TRBV9	TRBJ2-5	many	TRBD2	CASSVGMTSGKETQYF	TGTGCCAGCAGCGTGGGCATGACTAGCGGGAAAGAGACCCAGTACTTC
TRBV27	TRBJ1-2	many	TRBD1	CASSDRGYGYTF	TGTGCCAGCAGTGACAGGGGCTATGGCTACACCTTC
TRBV5-4	TRBJ2-3	.	TRBD2	CASSLTAGAGGVLYSSTDTQYF	TGTGCCAGCAGCTTGACCGCTGGGGCGGGAGGTGTGTTGTATTCTAGCACAGATACGCAGTATTTT
TRBV7-9	TRBJ1-2	many	TRBD1	CASSSPDRGLSGYTF	TGTGCCAGCAGCTCCCCGGACAGGGGGCTTTCTGGCTACACCTTC
TRBV25-1	TRBJ2-3	many	.	CASSERGSGASTDTQYF	TGTGCCAGCAGTGAAAGGGGCAGCGGAGCTAGCACAGATACGCAGTATTTT
TRBV24-1	TRBJ1-2	.	.	CATSGPNYGYTF	TGTGCCACCAGTGGGCCGAACTATGGCTACACCTTC
TRBV20-1	TRBJ2-3	few	.	CSAREIQVTDTQYF	TGCAGTGCTAGAGAGATACAGGTCACAGATACGCAGTATTTT
TRBV5-1	TRBJ2-3	.	.	CASSFRGRGVTDTQYF	TGCGCCAGCAGCTTCCGAGGTCGAGGGGTCACAGATACGCAGTATTTT
TRBV15	TRBJ1-1	many	.	CATQLRGYTEAFF	TGTGCCACTCAGTTACGGGGCTACACTGAAGCTTTCTTT
TRBV5-1	TRBJ2-7	few	TRBD2	CASSYLTSALYEQYF	TGCGCCAGCTCCTATTTGACTAGCGCCCTCTACGAGCAGTACTTC
TRBV11-2	TRBJ2-3	.	.	CASSFEDQEYF	TGTGCCAGCAGCTTTGAGGACCAGGAGTATTTT
TRBV7-9	TRBJ1-2	many	.	CASSERGGEDYGYTF	TGTGCCAGCAGCGAACGTGGGGGGGAGGACTATGGCTACACCTTC
TRBV5-6	TRBJ1-6	many	TRBD1	CASSYGQGAAPLHF	TGTGCCAGCAGCTACGGACAGGGGGCTGCACCCCTCCACTTT
TRBV20-1	TRBJ2-2	few	.	CSARSRPGGDPGELFF	TGCAGTGCTAGATCCCGACCTGGGGGCGATCCCGGGGAGCTGTTTTTT